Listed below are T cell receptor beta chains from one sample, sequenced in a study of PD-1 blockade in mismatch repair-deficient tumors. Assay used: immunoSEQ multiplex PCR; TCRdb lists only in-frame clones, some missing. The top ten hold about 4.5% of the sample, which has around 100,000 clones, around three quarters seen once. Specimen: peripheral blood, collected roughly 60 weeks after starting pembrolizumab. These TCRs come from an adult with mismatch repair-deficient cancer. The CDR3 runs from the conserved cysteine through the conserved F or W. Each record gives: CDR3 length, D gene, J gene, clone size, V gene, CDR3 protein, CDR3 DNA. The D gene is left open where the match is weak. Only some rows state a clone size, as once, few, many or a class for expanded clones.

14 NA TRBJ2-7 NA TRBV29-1 CSGQGVAGSYEQYF TGCAGCGGCCAGGGGGTAGCGGGATCCTACGAGCAGTACTTC
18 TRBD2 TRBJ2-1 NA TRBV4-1 CASSQVDLGLATNNEQFF TGCGCCAGCAGCCAAGTCGATCTGGGACTAGCGACTAACAATGAGCAGTTCTTC
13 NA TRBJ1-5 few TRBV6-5 CASRRTPDQPQHF TGTGCCAGCAGAAGGACACCAGATCAGCCCCAGCATTTT
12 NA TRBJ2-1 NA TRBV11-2 CASRHSRDEQFF TGTGCCAGCAGGCATAGTCGAGATGAGCAGTTCTTC
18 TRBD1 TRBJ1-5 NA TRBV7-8 CASSLAQGQGKSNQPQHF TGTGCCAGCAGCTTAGCGCAGGGACAGGGGAAGAGCAATCAGCCCCAGCATTTT
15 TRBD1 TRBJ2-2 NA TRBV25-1 CASSRTGGSTGELFF TGTGCCAGCAGTCGTACAGGGGGTTCCACCGGGGAGCTGTTTTTT
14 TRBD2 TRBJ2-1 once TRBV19 CASSSGTHSNEQFF TGTGCCAGTTCAAGCGGGACCCATTCGAATGAGCAGTTCTTC
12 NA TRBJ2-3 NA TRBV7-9 CASSSVEDTQYF TGTGCCAGCTCGTCCGTGGAAGATACGCAGTATTTT
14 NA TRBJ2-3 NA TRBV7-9 CASSSSGVTDTQYF TGTGCCAGCAGCTCATCGGGCGTCACAGATACGCAGTATTTT
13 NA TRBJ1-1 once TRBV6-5 CASSPGANTEAFF TGTGCCAGCAGTCCCGGGGCGAACACTGAAGCTTTCTTT
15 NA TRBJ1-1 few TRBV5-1 CASSLDGPEDTEAFF TGCGCCAGCAGCCTGGACGGGCCCGAGGACACTGAAGCTTTCTTT
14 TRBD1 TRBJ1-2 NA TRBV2 CASSEAGQGNSYTF TGTGCCAGCAGTGAAGCGGGACAGGGGAATAGCTACACCTTC
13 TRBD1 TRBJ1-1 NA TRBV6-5 CAGDWTGSSPAFF TGTGCCGGCGACTGGACAGGGAGCAGTCCAGCTTTCTTT
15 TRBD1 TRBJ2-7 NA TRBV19 CASSSRTGESYEQYF TGTGCCAGTAGTAGCCGTACAGGGGAGAGCTACGAGCAGTACTTC
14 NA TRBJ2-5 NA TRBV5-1 CASSYAGEGETQYF TGCGCCAGCAGCTACGCAGGGGAGGGCGAGACCCAGTACTTC
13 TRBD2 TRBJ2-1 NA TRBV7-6 CASSTVGGNEQFF TGTGCCAGCAGCACAGTCGGGGGGAATGAGCAGTTCTTC
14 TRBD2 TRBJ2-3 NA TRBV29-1 CSGTGTSGADTQYF TGCAGCGGAACCGGGACTAGCGGAGCAGATACGCAGTATTTT
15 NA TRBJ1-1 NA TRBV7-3 CASSSSGTANTEAFF TGTGCCAGCAGCTCCTCCGGGACGGCGAACACTGAAGCTTTCTTT
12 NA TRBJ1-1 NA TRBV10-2 CASSVRNTEAFF TGCGCCAGCAGTGTACGAAACACTGAAGCTTTCTTT
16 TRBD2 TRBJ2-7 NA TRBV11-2 CASSSLFSGSVYEQYF TGTGCCAGCAGCTCCCTCTTCAGCGGGAGTGTCTACGAGCAGTACTTC
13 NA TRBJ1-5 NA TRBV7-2 CASSPRGAQPQHF TGTGCCAGCAGCCCTCGGGGAGCTCAGCCCCAGCATTTT
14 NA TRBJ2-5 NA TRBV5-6 CASSHRVGQETQYF TGTGCCAGCAGCCACAGGGTCGGCCAAGAGACCCAGTACTTC
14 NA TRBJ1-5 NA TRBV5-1 CASSLGADSSPQHF TGCGCCAGCAGCTTGGGGGCAGATTCATCGCCCCAGCATTTT
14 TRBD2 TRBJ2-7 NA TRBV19 CASSGTSGSYEQYF TGTGCCAGTAGCGGGACTAGCGGCTCCTACGAGCAGTACTTC
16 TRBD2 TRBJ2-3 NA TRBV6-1 CASSEVLAGGLGTQYF TGTGCCAGCAGTGAAGTCCTAGCGGGAGGATTGGGTACGCAGTATTTT
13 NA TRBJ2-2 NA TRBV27 CASSLGRTGELFF TGTGCCAGCAGTTTGGGCAGGACCGGGGAGCTGTTTTTT
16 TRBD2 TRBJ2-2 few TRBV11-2 CASSSRTSRNTGELFF TGTGCCAGCAGCTCCCGGACTAGCAGAAACACCGGGGAGCTGTTTTTT
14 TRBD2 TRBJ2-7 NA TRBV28 CASSETSGSAEQYF TGTGCCAGCAGCGAGACTAGCGGGAGTGCCGAGCAGTACTTC
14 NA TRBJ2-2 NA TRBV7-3 CASSTTSFTGELFF TGTGCCAGCAGCACGACTAGTTTCACCGGGGAGCTGTTTTTT
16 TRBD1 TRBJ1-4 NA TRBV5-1 CASSLEGGGGYEKLFF TGCGCCAGCAGCTTGGAGGGCGGAGGGGGCTATGAAAAACTGTTTTTT
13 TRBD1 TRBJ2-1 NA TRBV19 CATTGVGSSEQFF TGTGCCACGACAGGGGTCGGGTCGTCTGAGCAGTTCTTC
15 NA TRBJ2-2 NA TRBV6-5 CASSYSFEGTGELFF TGTGCCAGCAGTTACAGCTTTGAGGGCACCGGGGAGCTGTTTTTT
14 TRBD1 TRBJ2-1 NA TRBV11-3 CASSRGDRVAEQFF TGTGCCAGCAGCCGAGGAGACAGGGTGGCTGAGCAGTTCTTC
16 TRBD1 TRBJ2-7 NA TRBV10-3 CAISEPGQGSIYEQYF TGTGCCATCAGTGAGCCAGGACAGGGCTCCATCTACGAGCAGTACTTC
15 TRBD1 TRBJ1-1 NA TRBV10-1 CASSEIPGQGTEAFF TGCGCCAGCAGTGAGATACCGGGACAGGGCACTGAAGCTTTCTTT
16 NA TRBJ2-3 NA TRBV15 CATSRVMGLVADTQYF TGTGCCACCAGCAGAGTAATGGGACTGGTGGCAGATACGCAGTATTTT
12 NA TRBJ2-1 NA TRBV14 CASSQDFYEQFF TGTGCCAGCAGCCAAGATTTTTATGAGCAGTTCTTC
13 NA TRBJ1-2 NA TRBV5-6 CASNLGGYYGYTF TGTGCCAGCAATTTGGGGGGGTACTATGGCTACACCTTC
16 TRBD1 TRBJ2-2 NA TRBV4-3 CASSQDWGQGAGELFF TGCGCCAGCAGCCAAGATTGGGGACAGGGGGCCGGGGAGCTGTTTTTT
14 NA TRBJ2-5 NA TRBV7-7 CASSSGLPEETQYF TGTGCTAGCAGCTCCGGACTACCTGAAGAGACCCAGTACTTC
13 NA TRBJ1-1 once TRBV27 CASSLKQATEAFF TGTGCCAGCAGTTTAAAACAGGCCACTGAAGCTTTCTTT
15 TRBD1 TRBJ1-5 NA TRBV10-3 CAIRGGQGTGQPQHF TGTGCCATCAGGGGCGGACAGGGGACGGGCCAGCCCCAGCATTTT
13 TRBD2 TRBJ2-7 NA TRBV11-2 CASSFSGSYEQYF TGTGCCAGCAGCTTTAGCGGGTCCTACGAGCAGTACTTC
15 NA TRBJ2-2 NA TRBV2 CASRIRRGQTGELFF TGTGCCAGCAGAATTAGGAGGGGGCAAACCGGGGAGCTGTTTTTT
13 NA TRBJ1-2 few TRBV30 CAWTPGPGGGYTF TGTGCCTGGACCCCGGGCCCGGGAGGTGGCTACACCTTC
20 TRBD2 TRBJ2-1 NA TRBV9 CASSYTTTLAGGPGTNEQFF TGTGCCAGCAGTTACACGACCACCCTAGCGGGAGGGCCTGGTACCAATGAGCAGTTCTTC
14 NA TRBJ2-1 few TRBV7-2 CASSLNSGDNEQFF TGTGCCAGCAGCTTAAATAGCGGAGACAATGAGCAGTTCTTC
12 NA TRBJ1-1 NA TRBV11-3 CASSFSGTEAFF TGTGCCAGCAGCTTTTCGGGCACTGAAGCTTTCTTT
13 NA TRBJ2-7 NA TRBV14 CASSQENRYEQYF TGTGCCAGCAGCCAAGAAAACCGCTACGAGCAGTACTTC
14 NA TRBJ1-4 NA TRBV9 CASSVGGQGEKLFF TGTGCCAGCAGCGTTGGGGGGCAGGGGGAAAAACTGTTTTTT
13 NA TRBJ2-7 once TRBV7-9 CASSLSRGFEQYF TGTGCCAGCAGCTTAAGTCGTGGGTTCGAGCAGTACTTC
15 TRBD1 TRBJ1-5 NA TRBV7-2 CASSPGAGGRQPQHF TGTGCCAGCAGCCCAGGTGCAGGGGGTCGACAGCCCCAGCATTTT
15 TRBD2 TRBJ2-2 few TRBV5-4 CASSSGGRRAGELFF TGTGCCAGCAGCTCGGGCGGGAGGAGGGCCGGGGAGCTGTTTTTT
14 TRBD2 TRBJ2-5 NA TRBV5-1 CASSFYAGEETQYF TGCGCCAGCAGCTTCTACGCGGGAGAGGAGACCCAGTACTTC
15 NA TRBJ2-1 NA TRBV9 CASSVEAGGGNEQFF TGTGCCAGCAGCGTAGAGGCAGGGGGAGGGAATGAGCAGTTCTTC
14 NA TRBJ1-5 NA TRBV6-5 CASSRDRFDQPQHF TGTGCCAGCAGTCGTGACAGATTTGATCAGCCCCAGCATTTT
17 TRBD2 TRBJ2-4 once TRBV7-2 CASSLAGLAGFANIQYF TGTGCCAGCAGCTTAGCGGGATTAGCGGGCTTCGCGAACATTCAGTACTTC
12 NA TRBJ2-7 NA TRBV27 CASSFQFGEQYF TGTGCCAGCAGTTTCCAATTCGGCGAGCAGTACTTC